This TCR beta chain stems from a study of response to subunit inactivated influenza vaccine. Via MiXCR, TCRdb re-called the RT-PCR reads, giving one row per CDR3 protein. This table holds about 480,000 distinct CDR3 sequences, over 25% found once. The ends were cut back, 4 bases at V and 6 bases at J, with 14 bases in the middle. The CDR3 length is 13 residues. Germline CDR1 and CDR2: SGHDT and YYEEEE. The table lists this clonotype with a few counts. The sample consisted of CD4+ T cells sorted from PBMCs, taken 5 days after vaccination. The sequence was collected from a man aged 50-59 years who received an inactivated influenza vaccine. The chain carries TRBV5-6 and TRBJ2-7, with D possibly matching TRBD2 (6 bases). The CDR3 bases are TGTGCCAGCAGCGCTGGGGGGTTGCTCGAGCAGTACTTC. Translation: CASSAGGLLEQYF.